This TCR beta chain was found in a study of CD8+ T cells in alopecia areata. Treatment denoted: oral pan-JAK inhibitor, 5-10 mg twice daily. V lost 1 base to trimming and J lost 2 bases, with 9 bases between them. The CDR3 spans 14 residues. Germline V lookup: CDR1 SEHNR, CDR2 FQNEAQ (reference sequence). Investigators isolated RNA and reverse transcribed it into cDNA to act as the sequencing template. The data were produced by immunoSEQ multiplex PCR, yet TCRdb's version contains in-frame clones alone and is incomplete. Altogether about 180,000 clones are present, roughly 58% being singletons, with the ten largest covering about a sixth.

This sequence was found in a human donor with alopecia areata. This specimen consisted of CD4+ T cells sorted from blood, obtained between weeks 55 and 70, from a patient treated with tofacitinib. The V gene is TRBV7-9, the J gene TRBJ2-7; D unresolved. CDR3 nucleotide sequence: TGTGCCAGCAGCTTAGGCCCGGAAGCCTACGAGCAGTACTTC. This encodes CASSLGPEAYEQYF. Full variable domain (missing parts from reference TRBV7-9 and TRBJ2-7): DTGVSQNPRHKITKRGQNVTFRCDPISEHNRLYWYRQTLGQGPEFLTYFQNEAQLEKSRLLSDRFSAERPKGSFSTLEIQRTEQGDSAMYLCASSLGPEAYEQYFGPGTRLTVT.